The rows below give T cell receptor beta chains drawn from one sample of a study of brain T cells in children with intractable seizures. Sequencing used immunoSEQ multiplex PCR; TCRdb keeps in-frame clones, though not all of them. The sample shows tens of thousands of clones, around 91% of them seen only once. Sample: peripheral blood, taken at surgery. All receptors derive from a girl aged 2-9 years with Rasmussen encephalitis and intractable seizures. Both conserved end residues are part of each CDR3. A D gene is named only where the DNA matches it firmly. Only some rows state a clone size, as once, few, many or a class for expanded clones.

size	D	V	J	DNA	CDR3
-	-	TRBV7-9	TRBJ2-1	TGTGCCAGCAGGCCAAAGGGGGGAAGGGATGAGCAGTTCTTC	CASRPKGGRDEQFF
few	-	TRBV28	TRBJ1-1	TGTGCCAGCAGTCGCTCTCTTAGGGACACTGAAGCTTTCTTT	CASSRSLRDTEAFF
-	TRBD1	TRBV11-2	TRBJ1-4	TGTGCCAGCAGCTTAGGCCCTGTGGGGGGACAGGAAAAACTGTTTTTT	CASSLGPVGGQEKLFF
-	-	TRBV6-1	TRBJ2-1	TGTGCCAGCAGTGATCCTGGCCTCGGTGAGCAGTTCTTC	CASSDPGLGEQFF
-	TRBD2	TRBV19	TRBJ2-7	TGTGCCAGTAGTCCACCGGGCCCATTGAATTTTGAGCGGGAGCGGACCTACGAGCAGTACTTC	CASSPPGPLNFERERTYEQYF
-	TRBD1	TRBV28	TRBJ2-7	TGTGCCACCCGGGACAGGGGACCCTACGAGCAGTACTTC	CATRDRGPYEQYF
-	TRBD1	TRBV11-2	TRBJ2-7	TGTGCCAGCAGCCGGGACAGATCCTACGAGCAGTACTTC	CASSRDRSYEQYF
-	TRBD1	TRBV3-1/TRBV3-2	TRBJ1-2	TGTGCCAGCAGCCAAGGGGGACAGAACTATGGCTACACCTTC	CASSQGGQNYGYTF
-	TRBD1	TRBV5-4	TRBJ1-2	TGTGCCAGCAGCTTGACCGGACAGGGGATCTATGGCTACACCTTC	CASSLTGQGIYGYTF
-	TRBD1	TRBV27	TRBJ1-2	TGTGCCAGCAGTTTATCCCAATCGACAGGGATCTATGGCTACACCTTC	CASSLSQSTGIYGYTF
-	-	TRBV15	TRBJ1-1	TGTGCCACCAGCAGAGAAGCTAGACGGATGAACACTGAAGCTTTCTTT	CATSREARRMNTEAFF
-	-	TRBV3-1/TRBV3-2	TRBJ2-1	TGTACCAGCAGCCAAGGGCGGAGGGGGCGCTACAATGAGCAGTTCTTC	CTSSQGRRGRYNEQFF
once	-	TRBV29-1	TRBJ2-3	TGCAGCGTTGATCAGCGGCGGGATCGCACAGATACGCAGTATTTT	CSVDQRRDRTDTQYF
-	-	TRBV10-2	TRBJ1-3	TGCGCCAGCTGGTCGGCCAGGGCGGCTGGAAACACCATATATTTT	CASWSARAAGNTIYF
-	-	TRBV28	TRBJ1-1	TGTGCCAGCAGTCCGATGAGGGAGGATTTGAATGAAGCTTTCTTT	CASSPMREDLNEAFF
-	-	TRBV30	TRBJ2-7	TGTGCCTGGAGTGTACATGGAGGTTACACGAGGGAGCAGTACTTC	CAWSVHGGYTREQYF
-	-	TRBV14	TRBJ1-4	TGTGCCAGCAGCCAAGATTTGGGATCTAATGAAAAACTGTTTTTT	CASSQDLGSNEKLFF
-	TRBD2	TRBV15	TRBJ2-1	TGTGCCACCAGCAGAGATCGGGGGGTCAATGAGCAGTTCTTC	CATSRDRGVNEQFF
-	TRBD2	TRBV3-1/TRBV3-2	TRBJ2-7	TGTGCCAGCAACAAGGCGGGAGTTATCTACGAGCAGTACTTC	CASNKAGVIYEQYF
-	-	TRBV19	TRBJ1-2	TGTGCCAGTAGTATAGATAAGAGGGGACCCGGATATGGCTACACCTTC	CASSIDKRGPGYGYTF
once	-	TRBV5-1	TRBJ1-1	TGCGCCAGCAGCCCCCGGGCCAACACTGAAGCTTTCTTT	CASSPRANTEAFF
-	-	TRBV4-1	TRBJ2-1	TGCGCCAGCAGCCAAGGGGGAGGAGGGGGCAGTGAGCAGTTCTTC	CASSQGGGGGSEQFF
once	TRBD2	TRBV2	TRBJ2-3	TGTGCCAGCAGACCCGGGACTAGCGGGAGAATGGGCCTCGGTACAGATACGCAGTATTTT	CASRPGTSGRMGLGTDTQYF
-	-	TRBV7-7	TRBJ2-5	TGTGCCAGCCCAGGCCTTTCGCCTCTAAGACAAGAGACCCAGTACTTC	CASPGLSPLRQETQYF
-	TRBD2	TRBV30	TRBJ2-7	TGTGCCTGGAGTGTAGGCTCTAGCGGGAGCCACGAGCAGTACTTC	CAWSVGSSGSHEQYF
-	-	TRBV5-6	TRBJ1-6	TGTGCCAGCAGCCCAGACAGGAATTCACCCCTCCACTTT	CASSPDRNSPLHF
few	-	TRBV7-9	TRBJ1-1	TGTGCCAGCAGCGGCACGGTAGAGAACACTGAAGCTTTCTTT	CASSGTVENTEAFF
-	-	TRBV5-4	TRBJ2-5	TGTGCCAGCAGCCCCCCCGGCCAAGAGACCCAGTACTTC	CASSPPGQETQYF
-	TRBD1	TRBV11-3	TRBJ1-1	TGTGCCAGCAGCGGAAGGGACAGCCTATTGGGGGCTTTCTTT	CASSGRDSLLGAFF
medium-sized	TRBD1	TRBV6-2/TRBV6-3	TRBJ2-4	TGTGCCAGCAGTTACGAGGGGGCTTGGAACATTCAGTACTTC	CASSYEGAWNIQYF
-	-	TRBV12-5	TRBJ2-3	TGTGCTAGTGGTTTGGGGGTGAGCACAGATACGCAGTATTTT	CASGLGVSTDTQYF
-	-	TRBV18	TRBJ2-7	TGTGCCAGCTCAGCTACAGGGTTCTCCTACGAGCAGTACTTC	CASSATGFSYEQYF
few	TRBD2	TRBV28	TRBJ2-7	TGTGCCAGCAGTTTTAGAGGGAGGGCCTACGAGCAGTACTTC	CASSFRGRAYEQYF
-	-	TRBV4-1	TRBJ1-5	TGCGCCAGCAGCCAAGATTGGGAAAGGCTCCCTTGGCAGCCCCAGCATTTT	CASSQDWERLPWQPQHF